This TCR beta chain appears in the sequencing data of a study of tumor-infiltrating lymphocytes in primary liver carcinoma. Using a constant-region primer together with ProtoScript II reverse transcriptase, TCR beta cDNA was made from roughly 500 ng of total RNA. Nested multiplex PCR, run for three rounds with slightly modified ARM-PCR, yielded TCR beta libraries. Researchers ran the first two PCR rounds for roughly 11 cycles each with TRBV1-TRBV30 forward primers and a C-beta reverse primer. TCRdb processed the multiplex PCR reads anew with MiXCR; each CDR3 protein has one entry. Here the sample spans 100,000 or so distinct CDR3 sequences, 80% to 85% being singletons. Whole-study results and caveats: Pairs of tumor regions overlapped more than tumor-adjacent and tumor-blood pairs did. Only about 8-25% of top clones spanned all five tumor regions.

CDR3 size: 15 residues. Germline loops: CDR1 SGHKS, CDR2 YYEKEE (reference sequence). Scientists recovered RNA and DNA together from around 20-30 mg of unsorted bulk tissue. The patients lived with chronic HBV infection and had not yet received any treatment. As to this clonotype: The target antigen is unknown. The junction does not match germline at one end; this may be a read error.

This clonotype was sampled from a middle-aged man with primary liver carcinoma and hepatitis B virus infection. Specimen: liver tumor tissue from sampling region 3. Subset defined: tumor region T3, left-lateral pole. The chain uses TRBV5-5 and TRBJ2-3; 11 bases align to TRBD1. DNA for the CDR3: TGTGGCAGCAGCTGGGACAGGGGGAGTTCTGATACGCAGTATTTT. This translates into CGSSWDRGSSDTQYF.